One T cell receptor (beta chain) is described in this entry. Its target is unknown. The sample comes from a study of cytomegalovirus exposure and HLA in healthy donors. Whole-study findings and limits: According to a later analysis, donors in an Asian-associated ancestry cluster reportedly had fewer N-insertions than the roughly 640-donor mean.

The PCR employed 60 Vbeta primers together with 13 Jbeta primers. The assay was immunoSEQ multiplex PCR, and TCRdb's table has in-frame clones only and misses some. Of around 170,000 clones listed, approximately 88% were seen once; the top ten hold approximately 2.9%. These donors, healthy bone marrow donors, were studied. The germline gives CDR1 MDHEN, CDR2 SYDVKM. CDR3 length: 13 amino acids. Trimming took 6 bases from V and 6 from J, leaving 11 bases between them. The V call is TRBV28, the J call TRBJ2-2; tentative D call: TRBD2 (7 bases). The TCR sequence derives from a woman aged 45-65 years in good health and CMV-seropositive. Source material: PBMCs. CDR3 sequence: CASRGGLAGELFF. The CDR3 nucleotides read TGTGCCAGCAGGGGGGGGCTCGCCGGGGAGCTGTTTTTT. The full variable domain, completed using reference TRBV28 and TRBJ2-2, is DVKVTQSSRYLVKRTGEKVFLECVQDMDHENMFWYRQDPGLGLRLIYFSYDVKMKEKGDIPEGYSVSREKKERFSLILESASTNQTSMYLCASRGGLAGELFFGEGSRLTVL.